This T cell receptor (beta chain) was identified during a study of T cell changes during pregnancy in multiple sclerosis. Produced via immunoSEQ multiplex PCR; TCRdb's table is partial and in-frame only. The sample consists of around 71,000 clones, 90% to 95% of them appearing once. This receptor was identified in a female donor with multiple sclerosis, enrolled in a pregnancy study. The sample consisted of peripheral blood, taken after pregnancy.

CDR3 coding DNA: TGTGCCAGCACCAACGCCGGGACTAGAACCACCGGGGAGCTGTTTTTT. Protein sequence: CASTNAGTRTTGELFF. The chain joins TRBV2 to TRBJ2-2; 8 bases match TRBD2. With V trimmed by 7 bases and J by 4 bases, 11 bases remained unmatched. This CDR3 region has 16 residues. In germline, CDR1 is SNHLY, CDR2 FYNNEI.